These T cell receptor beta chains were read from a single sample in a study of OX40 agonist ivuxolimab in advanced cancers. The table came from immunoSEQ multiplex PCR; TCRdb's copy has only in-frame clones and leaves some out. The data show over 90,000 clones, around 91% seen once. The input for sequencing was CD4+ or CD8+ T cells sorted from blood, taken in a trial of the OX40 agonist ivuxolimab. Source of these receptors: an adult with an advanced solid tumor such as melanoma, head and neck, liver or kidney cancer. CDR3s include the opening cysteine and the closing phenylalanine or tryptophan. D genes are given only for firm matches. Size values are once, few and many counts, or a class for expanded clones, and some rows have none.

TRBD2,TRBJ2-3,TRBV5-6,15,-,CASSTLAGDTDTQYF,TGTGCCAGCAGCACACTAGCGGGAGACACAGATACGCAGTATTTT
-,TRBJ2-6,TRBV27,18,-,CASSDRTAYSSGANVLTF,TGTGCCAGCAGTGATCGGACAGCGTATTCCTCTGGGGCCAACGTCCTGACTTTC
TRBD1,TRBJ2-7,TRBV30,12,-,CAWKTGGYEQYF,TGTGCCTGGAAGACAGGGGGCTACGAGCAGTACTTC
TRBD1,TRBJ2-3,TRBV19,14,-,CASKGRGPADTQYF,TGTGCCAGTAAGGGCAGGGGGCCCGCAGATACGCAGTATTTT
TRBD2,TRBJ2-2,TRBV18,18,-,CASSPLRTSGIFPGELFF,TGTGCCAGCTCACCACTGAGAACTAGCGGGATCTTTCCCGGGGAGCTGTTTTTT
-,TRBJ2-7,TRBV28,13,-,CASRSGPAYEQYF,TGTGCCAGCAGGTCCGGGCCGGCCTACGAGCAGTACTTC
-,TRBJ2-7,TRBV5-1,13,-,CASSLQGRYEQYF,TGCGCCAGCAGCTTACAGGGGAGGTACGAGCAGTACTTC
-,TRBJ2-1,TRBV5-6,16,-,CASSFWSGVLYNEQFF,TGTGCCAGCAGCTTTTGGTCGGGGGTTCTTTACAATGAGCAGTTCTTC
-,TRBJ2-7,TRBV9,14,-,CASSSRDANYEQYF,TGTGCCAGCAGCAGCCGGGACGCCAACTACGAGCAGTACTTC
-,TRBJ1-1,TRBV5-8,14,-,CASSLEGARTEAFF,TGTGCCAGCAGCTTGGAGGGTGCCCGGACTGAAGCTTTCTTT
TRBD1,TRBJ1-5,TRBV4-2,17,-,CASSQADRDSSNQPQHF,TGTGCCAGCAGCCAAGCAGACAGGGACTCTAGCAATCAGCCCCAGCATTTT
-,TRBJ1-4,TRBV9,14,-,CASSVSPVGEKLFF,TGTGCCAGCAGCGTGAGTCCGGTGGGGGAAAAACTGTTTTTT
TRBD2,TRBJ2-1,TRBV5-6,15,-,CASSLIQTSGRAQFF,TGTGCCAGCAGTTTGATCCAGACTAGCGGGAGGGCTCAGTTCTTC
-,TRBJ1-4,TRBV18,15,-,CASSPRQATNEKLFF,TGTGCCAGCTCACCCCGACAGGCAACTAATGAAAAACTGTTTTTT
-,TRBJ1-3,TRBV4-1,15,-,CASSQEGIKGNTIYF,TGCGCCAGCAGCCAAGAAGGCATTAAAGGCAACACCATATATTTT
TRBD1,TRBJ1-1,TRBV2,14,-,CASSQTGANTEAFF,TGTGCCAGCAGTCAGACAGGGGCGAACACTGAAGCTTTCTTT
-,TRBJ2-2,TRBV19,16,-,CASSIGTGTSTGELFF,TGTGCCAGTAGTATAGGGACCGGGACATCCACCGGGGAGCTGTTTTTT
TRBD1,TRBJ1-5,TRBV6-1,14,-,CASRRGQGDQPQHF,TGTGCCAGCAGGAGGGGACAGGGAGATCAGCCCCAGCATTTT
-,TRBJ1-3,TRBV10-3,13,-,CASTGTAGNTIYF,TGTGCCAGCACCGGGACGGCTGGAAACACCATATATTTT
TRBD1,TRBJ2-7,TRBV28,14,-,CASSPGTESFEQYF,TGTGCCAGCAGTCCAGGGACAGAGTCCTTCGAGCAGTACTTC
-,TRBJ1-6,TRBV21-1,15,-,CASSKGDGPNSPLHF,TGTGCCAGCAGCAAAGGGGACGGGCCGAATTCACCCCTCCACTTT
TRBD1,TRBJ2-7,TRBV5-1,13,-,CASSRQGAYEQYF,TGCGCCAGCAGCCGACAGGGGGCCTACGAGCAGTACTTC
-,TRBJ2-7,TRBV5-1,18,once,CASSFEQVPSPMEDEQYF,TGCGCCAGCAGCTTCGAACAGGTCCCGAGCCCTATGGAGGACGAGCAGTACTTC
TRBD1,TRBJ1-5,TRBV19,15,-,CASSTGGMSNQPQHF,TGTGCCAGTAGTACAGGGGGTATGAGCAATCAGCCCCAGCATTTT
-,TRBJ1-4,TRBV28,14,-,CASRGPATNEKLFF,TGTGCCAGCCGCGGGCCGGCAACTAATGAAAAACTGTTTTTT
-,TRBJ1-1,TRBV5-1,15,-,CASGQPGQLNTEAFF,TGCGCCAGCGGGCAGCCGGGACAATTGAACACTGAAGCTTTCTTT
-,TRBJ1-2,TRBV7-9,14,-,CASSLAERKYGYTF,TGTGCCAGCAGCTTAGCCGAGAGGAAATATGGCTACACCTTC
TRBD1,TRBJ1-2,TRBV7-9,14,once,CASSLEVAGGGYTF,TGTGCCAGCAGCTTAGAGGTGGCAGGGGGTGGCTACACCTTC
TRBD1,TRBJ1-2,TRBV6-6,15,once,CASIPTGIGRYGYTF,TGTGCCAGCATCCCGACAGGGATAGGGCGCTATGGCTACACCTTC
TRBD1,TRBJ2-1,TRBV10-1,13,-,CASSVSGGNEQFF,TGCGCCAGCAGTGTATCAGGGGGCAATGAGCAGTTCTTC